These T cell receptor beta chains were read from a single sample in a study of cytomegalovirus exposure and HLA in healthy donors. Some clones are missing from TCRdb's copy, which holds only in-frame ones; the method was immunoSEQ multiplex PCR. The sample holds 200,000 or so clones. The sample was PBMCs. The receptors here all came from a girl between 2 and 10 years old in good health and CMV-seropositive. Both conserved end residues are part of each CDR3. A D gene is named only where the DNA matches it firmly.

D gene,J gene,V gene,CDR3 protein,CDR3 DNA
TRBD2,TRBJ2-7,TRBV27,CASSLGTSGLYEQYF,TGTGCCAGCAGTTTGGGGACTAGCGGGCTCTACGAGCAGTACTTC
TRBD2,TRBJ2-7,TRBV6-4,CASSERPGTSGRAWSYEQYF,TGTGCCAGCAGTGAACGCCCCGGGACTAGCGGGAGGGCCTGGAGTTACGAGCAGTACTTC
TRBD1,TRBJ1-2,TRBV9,CASSNRGYGYTF,TGTGCCAGCAGCAACAGGGGGTATGGCTACACCTTC
TRBD1,TRBJ2-2,TRBV7-8,CASSLTGTGGGGELFF,TGTGCCAGCAGCTTAACCGGGACAGGGGGTGGCGGGGAGCTGTTTTTT
TRBD1,TRBJ2-6,TRBV9,CASSVGPGQRISGANVLTF,TGTGCCAGCAGCGTCGGCCCGGGACAGAGGATCTCTGGGGCCAACGTCCTGACTTTC
TRBD2,TRBJ2-7,TRBV14,CASSHPTSGASYEQYF,TGTGCCAGCAGCCATCCGACTAGCGGGGCTTCCTACGAGCAGTACTTC
TRBD2,TRBJ2-3,TRBV19,CASKSGRSSTDTQYF,TGTGCCAGTAAGAGCGGGAGGAGTAGCACAGATACGCAGTATTTT
-,TRBJ2-2,TRBV6-5,CASSYGGINTGELFF,TGTGCCAGCAGTTACGGCGGGATAAACACCGGGGAGCTGTTTTTT
-,TRBJ2-5,TRBV27,CASSLGRGRETQYF,TGTGCCAGCAGTTTAGGCAGGGGGAGGGAGACCCAGTACTTC
TRBD2,TRBJ2-3,TRBV28,CASSSGTTTDTQYF,TGTGCCAGCAGTTCCGGGACTACCACAGATACGCAGTATTTT
-,TRBJ2-2,TRBV29-1,CSVEGQTGELFF,TGCAGCGTTGAAGGGCAGACCGGGGAGCTGTTTTTT
TRBD2,TRBJ2-5,TRBV19,CASNLAGGGETQYF,TGTGCCAGTAATCTAGCGGGAGGGGGAGAGACCCAGTACTTC
TRBD1,TRBJ1-5,TRBV19,CACRDRDYQPQHF,TGTGCCTGCAGGGACAGGGACTATCAGCCCCAGCATTTT
TRBD2,TRBJ2-7,TRBV28,CASSFSNSGRAHLEQYF,TGTGCCAGCAGTTTCTCCAATAGCGGGAGGGCACATCTCGAGCAGTACTTC
-,TRBJ1-1,TRBV27,CASSFSGDTEAFF,TGTGCCAGCAGTTTCTCAGGGGACACTGAAGCTTTCTTT
-,TRBJ2-1,TRBV5-6,CASSRGYNEQFF,TGTGCCAGCAGCCGGGGCTACAATGAGCAGTTCTTC
-,TRBJ1-1,TRBV12-5,CASGFSDTEAFF,TGTGCTAGTGGTTTTTCGGACACTGAAGCTTTCTTT
-,TRBJ2-7,TRBV25-1,CASNQGGGTYEQYF,TGTGCCAGCAACCAGGGAGGTGGGACCTACGAGCAGTACTTC
-,TRBJ2-7,TRBV28,CASSLPQGFAYEQYF,TGTGCCAGCAGTTTACCCCAGGGGTTCGCCTACGAGCAGTACTTC
-,TRBJ1-1,TRBV6-6,CASSLQGKNTEAFF,TGTGCCAGCAGTTTACAGGGCAAGAACACTGAAGCTTTCTTT
TRBD2,TRBJ2-1,TRBV28,CASEREGEQFF,TGTGCCAGCGAGCGGGAGGGGGAGCAGTTCTTC
-,TRBJ2-1,TRBV29-1,CSVVEGTPAFGEQFF,TGCAGCGTTGTAGAGGGGACTCCCGCATTTGGTGAGCAGTTCTTC
TRBD2,TRBJ2-7,TRBV4-2,CASSQDRASAGGSYEQYF,TGTGCCAGCAGCCAAGATAGGGCCTCGGCGGGAGGGTCCTACGAGCAGTACTTC
TRBD2,TRBJ2-2,TRBV9,CASSGPLAGLAGVTGELFF,TGTGCCAGCAGCGGGCCTCTTGCGGGACTAGCGGGAGTAACCGGGGAGCTGTTTTTT
TRBD1,TRBJ1-2,TRBV5-1,CASSGGTENGYGYTF,TGCGCCAGCAGCGGGGGGACAGAGAATGGCTATGGCTACACCTTC
-,TRBJ2-1,TRBV15,CATSRDSLEQFF,TGTGCCACCAGCAGGGACTCCTTAGAGCAGTTCTTC
TRBD2,TRBJ2-3,TRBV28,CASSFTNPTSGSIDTQYF,TGTGCCAGCAGTTTTACCAACCCCACTAGCGGGAGTATAGATACGCAGTATTTT
-,TRBJ2-2,TRBV6-5,CASSYSGPGAGELFF,TGTGCCAGCAGTTACTCGGGGCCGGGGGCCGGGGAGCTGTTTTTT